This is a list of T cell receptor beta chains from one sample in a study of shared clonotypes between healthy human individuals. Generated by immunoSEQ multiplex PCR, the TCRdb table keeps only in-frame clones and is missing some. The sample has 2 million to 2.5 million clones, roughly 95% seen once. The sample taken for sequencing was naive CD4+ T cells sorted from blood. All receptors come from a man younger than 35 in good health. Both conserved end residues are part of each CDR3. A D gene is named only where the DNA matches it firmly. Expanded clones get a size class; other rows say once, few or many, or leave the size out.

DNA | CDR3 | V | D | J | size
TGCGCCAGCAGCTCCCTTAGCGCGACACCACTCACAGATACGCAGTATTTT | CASSSLSATPLTDTQYF | TRBV5-1 | . | TRBJ2-3 | .
TGCGCCAGCCCCCCCGGGACTAATGAAAAACTGTTTTTT | CASPPGTNEKLFF | TRBV23-1 | . | TRBJ1-4 | .
TGTGCCAGCAGTTACGGTCAGCGACTTAATGAAAAACTGTTTTTT | CASSYGQRLNEKLFF | TRBV6-6 | . | TRBJ1-4 | .
TGTGCCAGCTCAATCTTCACAGGGGGGTCCTACAATGAGCAGTTCTTC | CASSIFTGGSYNEQFF | TRBV18 | TRBD1 | TRBJ2-1 | .
TGTGCCAGCATTGTTAGCTCGAACACCGGGGAGCTGTTTTTT | CASIVSSNTGELFF | TRBV6-6 | . | TRBJ2-2 | .
TGCGCCAGCAGCCAAGCTGGCGGGAGGGCCGGTGAGACCCAGTACTTC | CASSQAGGRAGETQYF | TRBV4-1 | TRBD2 | TRBJ2-5 | .
TGTGCCAGTAGGCACCGGGACAGGAGAAACACCGGGGAGCTGTTTTTT | CASRHRDRRNTGELFF | TRBV19 | TRBD1 | TRBJ2-2 | .
TGTGCCAGCAGTGGAGCGGGGAGCTCCTACAATGAGCAGTTCTTC | CASSGAGSSYNEQFF | TRBV28 | TRBD2 | TRBJ2-1 | .
TGCGCCAGCAGCCAAGTGCAGGGGGCAGGCTATGGCTACACCTTC | CASSQVQGAGYGYTF | TRBV4-1 | TRBD1 | TRBJ1-2 | .
TGTGCCAGCAGTACGAGATACAATGAGCAGTTCTTC | CASSTRYNEQFF | TRBV6-6 | . | TRBJ2-1 | .
TGTGCCAGCAGCTGGGACCGAGAGACCCAGTACTTC | CASSWDRETQYF | TRBV6-6 | . | TRBJ2-5 | .
TGTGCCAGCAGCCCCACAGGTGAAGCTTTCTTT | CASSPTGEAFF | TRBV6-5 | . | TRBJ1-1 | .
TGTGCCTGGAATTCACGGGCAGGGGTAAATGAAAAACTGTTTTTT | CAWNSRAGVNEKLFF | TRBV30 | . | TRBJ1-4 | .
TGTGCCAGCAGCTTGGATCGGTCCACAGATACGCAGTATTTT | CASSLDRSTDTQYF | TRBV5-4 | . | TRBJ2-3 | .
TGTGCCAGCAGCTTGGATGGGACCCGCGAGCAGTACTTC | CASSLDGTREQYF | TRBV5-4 | . | TRBJ2-7 | .
TGTGCCAGTAGTACAACTAGCGGGAACTCCTACGAGCAGTACTTC | CASSTTSGNSYEQYF | TRBV19 | TRBD2 | TRBJ2-7 | once
TGTGCCAGCAGCCGAATTCCGGGACAGGGGGAATACGAGCAGTACTTC | CASSRIPGQGEYEQYF | TRBV21-1 | . | TRBJ2-7 | .
TGTGCCAGCAGTGAACACCCACGGATTAATAATTCACCCCTCCACTTT | CASSEHPRINNSPLHF | TRBV6-1 | . | TRBJ1-6 | .
TGTGCCAGCAGTTATAGCGGTGGCTCATATGAGCAGTTCTTC | CASSYSGGSYEQFF | TRBV6-5 | . | TRBJ2-1 | .
TGTGCCAGCAGGAAAGCGGGAGCCAATGAGCAGTTCTTC | CASRKAGANEQFF | TRBV6-5 | TRBD2 | TRBJ2-1 | .
TGTGCCAGCAGCAAAGAGGCAGTACTCCTTGAAGCTTTCTTT | CASSKEAVLLEAFF | TRBV21-1 | . | TRBJ1-1 | .
TGTGCCAGCAGCGCCTCGGGACTCCCCACCGAGCAGTACTTC | CASSASGLPTEQYF | TRBV9 | . | TRBJ2-7 | .
TGTGCCAGCAGCTTGGGTGGGGTAGCGGGTGCGAACACCGGGGAGCTGTTTTTT | CASSLGGVAGANTGELFF | TRBV5-4 | TRBD2 | TRBJ2-2 | .
TGTGCCAGCAGATCACCCGGTTGGGATGGGAACACTGAAGCTTTCTTT | CASRSPGWDGNTEAFF | TRBV7-9 | . | TRBJ1-1 | once
TGTGCCAGCAGCTTAATGGTACAGGAGATGAACACTGAAGCTTTCTTT | CASSLMVQEMNTEAFF | TRBV7-9 | . | TRBJ1-1 | .
TGTGCCAGCAGTTTTGGGGGGCTAACTAATGAAAAACTGTTTTTT | CASSFGGLTNEKLFF | TRBV28 | . | TRBJ1-4 | .
TGCGCCAGCAGCTTGGGCCCGGGTTCTGCAGATACGCAGTATTTT | CASSLGPGSADTQYF | TRBV5-1 | . | TRBJ2-3 | once
TGTGCCAGCTCCCAGCGTGAGGGGGCCGGGGAGCTGTTTTTT | CASSQREGAGELFF | TRBV18 | . | TRBJ2-2 | .
TGTGCCAGTAGTACGGGACAGCCCAATCAGCCCCAGCATTTT | CASSTGQPNQPQHF | TRBV19 | TRBD1 | TRBJ1-5 | few
TGTGCCACCAGCAGCCTTGATACAGGGGATAAGGCCTACGAGCAGTACTTC | CATSSLDTGDKAYEQYF | TRBV15 | TRBD1 | TRBJ2-7 | .